The 30 T cell receptor beta chains reported below all come from one sample, sequenced in a study of T-cell memory formation after mild COVID-19. TCRdb reprocessed the 5' RACE reads via MiXCR and lists one record per CDR3 protein. The sample has a few hundred thousand distinct CDR3 sequences; around a fifth are singletons. The sequencing sample was made of PBMCs or a T cell subset sorted from them (not recorded which). Receptor source: an adult woman who had mild COVID-19 (a few samples of this study predate the infection). Cell type and time point are not known.

The gene calls are TRBV20-1 and TRBJ2-5, with no clear D. The germline gives CDR1 DFQATT, CDR2 SNEGSKA (reference sequence). V gave up 5 bases and J gave up 5 bases, with 9 bases separating them. The CDR3 sequence is 11 residues long. In DNA, the CDR3 is TGCAGTGCTTCCGACCGGGAGACCCAGTACTTC. It codes for CSASDRETQYF.

The V and J genes are TRBV5-4 and TRBJ2-5; 8 positions agree with TRBD1. The V segment lost 4 bases and the J segment 7 bases; nucleotides outside the gene matches: 12. Germline CDR1 and CDR2: SGHNT and YYREEE (reference sequence). The CDR3 has 15 residues. The CDR3 spells CASSPGQGTEVTQYF. DNA of the CDR3: TGTGCCAGCAGCCCCGGACAGGGTACGGAAGTGACCCAGTACTTC. The whole variable domain, remainder taken from reference TRBV5-4 and TRBJ2-5, is ETGVTQSPTHLIKTRGQQVTLRCSSQSGHNTVSWYQQALGQGPQFIFQYYREEENGRGNFPPRFSGLQFPNYSSELNVNALELDDSALYLCASSPGQGTEVTQYFGPGTRLLVL.

This clonotype has just a few counts. This chain uses TRBV7-9 with TRBJ2-5, with D perhaps assigned TRBD1 or TRBD2 (5 bases each). Germline-derived CDR1 and CDR2 are SEHNR and FQNEAQ (reference sequence). The CDR3 runs to 14 residues. Trimming removed 7 bases at V and 5 bases at J, with 17 bases between. CDR3: CASTPSAGAETQYF. CDR3 bases: TGTGCCAGCACCCCCTCTGCCGGGGCGGAGACCCAGTACTTC.

This clonotype has more than one count but fewer than ten. J is TRBJ1-2 and V is TRBV4-2, with D tentatively TRBD1 (5 bases). V lost 1 base and J lost 4, with 13 bases in between. Germline-derived CDR1 and CDR2 are LGHNA and YNFKEQ. This CDR3 is 15 amino acids long. CDR3 residues: CASSQGGGDGYGYTF. In DNA, the CDR3 is TGTGCCAGCAGCCAAGGTGGGGGGGACGGCTATGGCTACACCTTC.

The gene calls are TRBV5-6 and TRBJ2-1; 7 bases fit TRBD2. V shed 0 bases and J 9 bases; nucleotides not matched to a gene: 9. CDR3 length: 15 amino acids. Per germline, CDR1 SGHDT and CDR2 YYEEEE. CDR3 in DNA: TGTGCCAGCAGCTTGGTCGGGGGAGGGCGTGGTGAGCAGTTCTTC. Its protein product is CASSLVGGGRGEQFF. Full variable domain (missing parts from reference TRBV5-6 and TRBJ2-1): DAGVTQSPTHLIKTRGQQVTLRCSPKSGHDTVSWYQQALGQGPQFIFQYYEEEERQRGNFPDRFSGHQFPNYSSELNVNALLLGDSALYLCASSLVGGGRGEQFFGPGTRLTVL.

The chain links TRBV20-1 to TRBJ2-3; 7 bases align to TRBD1. There are 15 residues in the CDR3. Germline lookup yields CDR1 DFQATT and CDR2 SNEGSKA (reference sequence). Unmatched junction bases numbered 8, after V lost 5 bases and J lost 0 bases. CDR3 sequence: CSASDRTVSTDTQYF. The CDR3 coding sequence is TGCAGTGCTTCGGACAGGACAGTCAGCACAGATACGCAGTATTTT.

The CDR3 DNA follows: TGCGCCAGCAGCTTGGACAGACAGGGGGAGAAGCAGTACTTC. This gives the protein CASSLDRQGEKQYF. This chain links TRBV5-1 with TRBJ2-7; TRBD1 matches 9 bases. Germline V gene lookup returns CDR1 SGHRS and CDR2 YFSETQ. The CDR3 is made up of 14 amino acids. Trimming took 0 bases from V and 8 from J; bases not matched to a gene: 6.

This clonotype was counted only a few times. The CDR3 DNA reads as TGTGCCAGCAGCCAAGGAGGACCCTATGGCTACACCTTC. This encodes CASSQGGPYGYTF. The chain is built from TRBV3-1 and TRBJ1-2; the D is unclear. Germline CDR1 reads LGHDT; CDR2 reads YNNKEL (reference sequence). The V end was cut by 1 base, the J end by 4 bases, with 7 bases between. The CDR3 has 13 residues.

The gene calls are TRBV20-1 and TRBJ2-2; D call uncertain. The germline V gene encodes CDR1 DFQATT and CDR2 SNEGSKA (reference sequence). The CDR3 has 13 amino acids. V was pared by 6 bases and J by 3 bases, with 11 bases between. CDR3 loop: CSASIGYTGELFF. CDR3 nucleotide sequence: TGCAGTGCATCCATAGGGTACACCGGGGAGCTGTTTTTT.

This clonotype was observed once. The chain employs TRBV5-6 and TRBJ2-3; either TRBD1 or TRBD2 may fit D (5 bases each). Trimming left V 0 bases short and J 4 bases short, with 9 bases between. CDR1 and CDR2 from the germline V gene are SGHDT and YYEEEE. The CDR3 spans 14 residues. CDR3 sequence: CASSLVGDPDTQYF. CDR3 sequence (DNA): TGTGCCAGCAGCTTGGTGGGGGACCCAGATACGCAGTATTTT. The entire variable domain, with the rest obtained from reference TRBV5-6 and TRBJ2-3, is as follows: DAGVTQSPTHLIKTRGQQVTLRCSPKSGHDTVSWYQQALGQGPQFIFQYYEEEERQRGNFPDRFSGHQFPNYSSELNVNALLLGDSALYLCASSLVGDPDTQYFGPGTRLTVL.

This clonotype was seen only a few times. This chain links TRBV7-9 with TRBJ1-4, with 9 positions matching TRBD1. CDR3 length: 15 residues. CDR1 SEHNR and CDR2 FQNEAQ come from the germline V gene (reference sequence). Trimming took 4 bases from V and 8 from J; bases not matched to a gene: 8. In DNA form, the CDR3 reads TGTGCCAGCAGCTGGACGACAGGGGGGGACGAAAAACTGTTTTTT. Amino acids: CASSWTTGGDEKLFF. Using reference TRBV7-9 and TRBJ1-4 for the parts outside the CDR3, the full variable domain is DTGVSQNPRHKITKRGQNVTFRCDPISEHNRLYWYRQTLGQGPEFLTYFQNEAQLEKSRLLSDRFSAERPKGSFSTLEIQRTEQGDSAMYLCASSWTTGGDEKLFFGSGTQLSVL.

This clonotype was found a few times. The rearrangement links TRBV7-2 to TRBJ1-5, with D uncertain. The CDR3 is 12 amino acids. Between the trimmed V and J ends, which lost 2 bases and 6 bases, there was a span of 5 bases. Germline V lookup: CDR1 SGHTA, CDR2 FQGNSA. The DNA for the CDR3 is TGTGCCAGCAGCTTATTTGGTCAGCCCCAGCATTTT. It is translated as CASSLFGQPQHF.

V usage is TRBV18 and J usage is TRBJ2-1; TRBD2 matches 13 bases. Germline V gene data show CDR1 as KGHSH and CDR2 as LQKENI. The CDR3 extends over 15 amino acids. V lost 4 bases, J lost 9 bases, and 6 bases stayed unmatched. Written as DNA, the CDR3 is TGTGCCAGCTCACACGGACTAGCGGGAGTACGTGAGCAGTTCTTC. Encoded protein: CASSHGLAGVREQFF.

This rearrangement joins TRBV6-6 to TRBJ2-3; 9 nucleotides line up with TRBD2. Germline V gene lookup returns CDR1 MNHNY and CDR2 SVGAGI (reference sequence). Trimming cost V 10 bases and J 2 bases; bases outside gene matches: 7. CDR3 length: 14 amino acids. Written as DNA, the CDR3 is TGTGCCACCCGAGCGGGACTAGCCACAGATACGCAGTATTTT. The encoded protein is CATRAGLATDTQYF.

The CDR3 nucleotides are TGTGCCAGCAGTGAAGATCTGGACTACACTGAAGCTTTCTTT. Protein product: CASSEDLDYTEAFF. V is TRBV2 and J is TRBJ1-1; D is unclear. Germline V lookup: CDR1 SNHLY, CDR2 FYNNEI. Trimming stripped 1 base from V and 3 bases from J, with 9 bases between. The length of the CDR3 is 14 residues.

The CDR3 region has the DNA TGTGCCAGCAGTGAATGGCTGGGAGCGGGGCTATCGGAGACCCAGTACTTC. It is translated as CASSEWLGAGLSETQYF. The chain couples TRBV2 to TRBJ2-5; 7 nucleotides agree with TRBD2. Trimming took 2 bases from V and 5 from J; bases not matched to a gene: 14. The CDR3 extends over 17 amino acids. Looked up from germline, CDR1 is SNHLY and CDR2 is FYNNEI.

To note about this clonotype: Because it lacks the conserved phenylalanine or tryptophan at the end, this CDR3 is likely a read error. The chain combines TRBV9 with TRBJ2-7, with 10 bases matching TRBD2. Germline V CDR1 and CDR2: SGDLS, YYNGEE. After removal of 2 bases from V and 4 bases from J, the junction contained 3 bases not matched to a gene. The CDR3 has 14 residues. CDR3 nucleotides: TGTGCCAGCAGCGTGGCTAGCGGGAGTTACGAGCAGTACCTC. Translation: CASSVASGSYEQYL.

The chain has TRBV7-8 and TRBJ2-7, with no clear D. The CDR3 has 12 amino acids. V was cut by 4 bases and J by 5 bases, with 9 bases left in between. Germline V gene lookup returns CDR1 SGHVS and CDR2 FQNEAQ. The DNA of the CDR3 is TGTGCCAGCAGCTGGGCGGTCCACGAGCAGTACTTC. Its translation: CASSWAVHEQYF.

The chain carries TRBV7-8 and TRBJ2-1; the D gene is possibly TRBD2 (5 bases). V shed 2 bases and J shed 0 bases, with 8 bases lying between them. This CDR3 is built from 15 residues. Germline V gene lookup returns CDR1 SGHVS and CDR2 FQNEAQ. The CDR3 here is CASSLLALSYNEQFF. CDR3 DNA sequence: TGTGCCAGCAGCTTACTAGCCCTCTCCTACAATGAGCAGTTCTTC.

This chain uses TRBV5-4 with TRBJ2-1; 13 bases fit TRBD2. Losses at the gene ends were 4 bases for V and 9 bases for J; bases not matched to a gene: 7. Germline V gives CDR1 SGHNT, CDR2 YYREEE (reference sequence). The CDR3 has 15 amino acids. The CDR3 region is CASSPGLAGLSEQFF. CDR3 DNA sequence: TGTGCCAGCAGCCCGGGACTAGCGGGATTGAGTGAGCAGTTCTTC.

The chain links TRBV7-9 to TRBJ2-6; D is unclear. V lost 5 bases to trimming and J lost 4 bases, with 6 bases between them. Germline V gene data show CDR1 as SEHNR and CDR2 as FQNEAQ (reference sequence). CDR3 size: 13 residues. The CDR3, as DNA: TGTGCCAGCAGCGCTCTGGGGGCCAACGTCCTGACTTTC. It codes for CASSALGANVLTF.

The chain is built from TRBV6-5 and TRBJ2-1; TRBD2 matches 11 bases. V was clipped by 0 bases and J by 8 bases; unmatched bases: 3. The germline CDR1 and CDR2 sequences are MNHEY and SVGAGI. The CDR3 is made up of 15 amino acids. CDR3 DNA sequence: TGTGCCAGCAGTTACTCGACTAGCGGGGCCGATGAGCAGTTCTTC. Protein sequence: CASSYSTSGADEQFF.

This chain uses TRBV5-5 with TRBJ2-7, with TRBD1 matching over 8 bases. The junction had 5 bases not matched to a gene; V was cut back by 1 base and J by 2 bases. The V gene's germline CDR1 is SGHKS and CDR2 YYEKEE (reference sequence). The CDR3 totals 15 residues. The CDR3 DNA sequence: TGTGCCAGCAGCTTGTCAGGGGGCTTCGCCTACGAGCAGTACTTC. Translation: CASSLSGGFAYEQYF.

The table lists this clonotype with a few counts. This sequence joins TRBV12-3 or TRBV12-4 and TRBJ2-4, with TRBD1 matching over 7 bases. Trimming removed 4 bases from V and 1 base from J; junction bases left unmatched: 10. The CDR3 runs 17 residues. The CDR3 loop reads CASSYNRDRGAKNIQYF. The CDR3 region has the DNA TGTGCCAGCAGTTATAATAGGGACAGAGGTGCCAAAAACATTCAGTACTTC.

The chain couples TRBV4-3 to TRBJ2-1, with D perhaps TRBD1 (6 bases). Looked up from germline, CDR1 is LGHNA and CDR2 is YSLEER. The CDR3 loop spans 16 amino acids. With 1 base removed from V and 2 bases from J, the gap between germline ends came to 12 bases. CDR3 in amino acids: CASSQVGQTTYNEQFF. CDR3 nucleotides: TGCGCCAGCAGCCAAGTCGGACAGACAACCTACAATGAGCAGTTCTTC.

This chain connects TRBV9 to TRBJ2-3; the D gene is possibly TRBD2 (5 bases). The V end was cut by 0 bases, the J end by 0 bases, with 11 bases between. The CDR3 loop spans 16 amino acids. The germline V gene has CDR1 SGDLS and CDR2 YYNGEE. Here the CDR3 reads CASSVASGASTDTQYF. CDR3 nucleotides: TGTGCCAGCAGCGTAGCAAGCGGTGCTAGCACAGATACGCAGTATTTT.

The chain is built from TRBV6-1 and TRBJ2-3; D remains unclear. The CDR3 has 14 residues. Germline V gene data show CDR1 as MNHNS and CDR2 as SASEGT. Between the trimmed V and J ends, which lost 3 bases and 3 bases, there was a span of 10 bases. The CDR3, as DNA: TGTGCCAGCAGTGAGTGGGGAAGGACAGATACGCAGTATTTT. Translation gives CASSEWGRTDTQYF.

V usage is TRBV12-3 or TRBV12-4 and J usage is TRBJ2-2; 12 nucleotides line up with TRBD2. V was pared by 5 bases and J by 4 bases, with 5 bases of the junction left unmatched. There are 16 residues in the CDR3. CDR3 nucleotides: TGTGCCAGCAGTCAACGACTAGCGGGAGCCACCGGGGAGCTGTTTTTT. Protein: CASSQRLAGATGELFF.

This clonotype was seen a few times. The chain carries TRBV12-3 or TRBV12-4 and TRBJ1-1; D gene ambiguous. V lost 6 bases and J lost 0, with 14 bases in between. The length of the CDR3 is 15 residues. The DNA of the CDR3 is TGTGCCAGCAGCTCTAACAGAGCTATGAACACTGAAGCTTTCTTT. Its protein is CASSSNRAMNTEAFF.

This clonotype was seen only a few times. This chain connects TRBV6-4 to TRBJ2-1; 12 bases match TRBD2. After removal of 3 bases from V and 6 bases from J, the junction contained 9 bases not matched to a gene. Germline-derived CDR1 and CDR2 are MRHNA and SNTAGT. CDR3 length: 17 amino acids. CDR3 DNA: TGTGCCAGCAGTGATTTGGCTAGCGGGGGGGACGCCAATGAGCAGTTCTTC. Protein product: CASSDLASGGDANEQFF.